The source of this TCR beta chain is a study of blood T cell repertoires in COVID-19. As for the study in general: Samples of COVID-19 (acute and convalescent) were obtained from the United States, Italy and Spain.

Original processing notes: Amplification of reference gene primers provided the estimated nucleated cell counts. Libraries were prepared by immunoSEQ multiplex PCR; TCRdb keeps only in-frame clonotypes and omits some of them. Clone size and the V and J calls come from that table; the DNA yielded D and trimming. Of approximately 100,000 clones detected, 84% appear once; the ten largest clones hold approximately 13%. Per the germline V gene, CDR1 is SGHTA and CDR2 is FQGNSA. The CDR3 contains 14 residues. With 2 bases removed from V and 8 bases from J, the gap between germline ends came to 15 bases. The sample comprised peripheral blood. This receptor was identified in a human donor in a cohort sampled during active or convalescent COVID-19. This sequence joins TRBV7-2 and TRBJ1-2, with D perhaps matching TRBD1 (5 bases). In DNA form, the CDR3 reads TGTGCCAGCAGCTTAAACGGCAGGGTGGAGGGCTACACCTTC. Translating it yields CASSLNGRVEGYTF.